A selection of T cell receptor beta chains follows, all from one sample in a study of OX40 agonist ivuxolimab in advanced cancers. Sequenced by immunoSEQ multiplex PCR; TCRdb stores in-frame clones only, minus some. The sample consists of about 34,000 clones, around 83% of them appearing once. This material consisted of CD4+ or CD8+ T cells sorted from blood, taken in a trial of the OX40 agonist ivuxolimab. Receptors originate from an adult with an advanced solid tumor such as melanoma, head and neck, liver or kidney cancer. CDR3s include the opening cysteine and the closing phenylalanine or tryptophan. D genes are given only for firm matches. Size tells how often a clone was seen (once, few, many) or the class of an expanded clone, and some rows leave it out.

CDR3 DNA: TGTGCCAGCAGCTTGGATTATACCTGGTCGGGGAACACTGAAGCTTTCTTT; CDR3 protein: CASSLDYTWSGNTEAFF; D gene: -; clone size: few; J gene: TRBJ1-1; V gene: TRBV5-6
CDR3 DNA: TGTGCCTGTTCTGTGGGCGGGGGGCGGGGGGAGACCCAGTACTTC; CDR3 protein: CACSVGGGRGETQYF; D gene: TRBD2; clone size: -; J gene: TRBJ2-5; V gene: TRBV30
CDR3 DNA: TGCGCCAGCAGTGGTAGCGGGGCCACAGATACGCAGTATTTT; CDR3 protein: CASSGSGATDTQYF; D gene: TRBD2; clone size: -; J gene: TRBJ2-3; V gene: TRBV10-1
CDR3 DNA: TGTGCCAGCGCTGGGGGCGACACAGGGGAGGGCTATGGCTACACCTTC; CDR3 protein: CASAGGDTGEGYGYTF; D gene: TRBD1; clone size: few; J gene: TRBJ1-2; V gene: TRBV2
CDR3 DNA: TGTGCCAGCAGCTTGTTAAAAACAGATACGCAGTATTTT; CDR3 protein: CASSLLKTDTQYF; D gene: -; clone size: -; J gene: TRBJ2-3; V gene: TRBV5-4
CDR3 DNA: TGTGCCAGCAGTTACTCGGCACAGGGTCCGTACGAGCAGTACTTC; CDR3 protein: CASSYSAQGPYEQYF; D gene: -; clone size: -; J gene: TRBJ2-7; V gene: TRBV6-5
CDR3 DNA: TGTGCCAGTAGTCCCGGGACAGGGGGCGCAGGGGGCTACACCTTC; CDR3 protein: CASSPGTGGAGGYTF; D gene: TRBD1; clone size: -; J gene: TRBJ1-2; V gene: TRBV19
CDR3 DNA: TGTGCCAGCAGCGGGACGGGGGATACGCAGTATTTT; CDR3 protein: CASSGTGDTQYF; D gene: -; clone size: medium-sized; J gene: TRBJ2-3; V gene: TRBV7-3
CDR3 DNA: TGTGCCTGGAGTTACCTAGCGGGAGTGGAAACCGGGGAGCTGTTTTTT; CDR3 protein: CAWSYLAGVETGELFF; D gene: TRBD2; clone size: -; J gene: TRBJ2-2; V gene: TRBV30
CDR3 DNA: TGTGCCAGCAGTGCGGAGGGGACTGGGGTCACCTATAATTCACCCCTCCACTTT; CDR3 protein: CASSAEGTGVTYNSPLHF; D gene: -; clone size: few; J gene: TRBJ1-6; V gene: TRBV2
CDR3 DNA: TGTGCCTGGAGTGTAAGAGGGAGTAGCAATCAGCCCCAGCATTTT; CDR3 protein: CAWSVRGSSNQPQHF; D gene: -; clone size: -; J gene: TRBJ1-5; V gene: TRBV30
CDR3 DNA: TGTGCCAGTAGTATAAGGGTCGGATACAATGAGCAGTTCTTC; CDR3 protein: CASSIRVGYNEQFF; D gene: -; clone size: -; J gene: TRBJ2-1; V gene: TRBV19
CDR3 DNA: TGTGCCTATGCGGGGCAAAGCACAGATACGCAGTATTTT; CDR3 protein: CAYAGQSTDTQYF; D gene: -; clone size: -; J gene: TRBJ2-3; V gene: TRBV30
CDR3 DNA: TGTGCCAGCTCATTTACTCCGCGGGGTTACAATGAGCAGTTCTTC; CDR3 protein: CASSFTPRGYNEQFF; D gene: -; clone size: once; J gene: TRBJ2-1; V gene: TRBV18
CDR3 DNA: TGTGCCAGCAGCGACCCCTTGGGGGGGGCTTTCTTT; CDR3 protein: CASSDPLGGAFF; D gene: -; clone size: -; J gene: TRBJ1-1; V gene: TRBV7-9
CDR3 DNA: TGTGCCAGCAGCTTAGACGGGACTAGCGGGAGTTCGGCGTACTTC; CDR3 protein: CASSLDGTSGSSAYF; D gene: TRBD2; clone size: -; J gene: TRBJ2-7; V gene: TRBV11-1
CDR3 DNA: TGTGCCACCAGCGGAGGGTCCGGGGCCAACGTCCTGACTTTC; CDR3 protein: CATSGGSGANVLTF; D gene: -; clone size: -; J gene: TRBJ2-6; V gene: TRBV15
CDR3 DNA: TGTGCCAGTAGTCGGGACAGATCATACGAGCAGTACTTC; CDR3 protein: CASSRDRSYEQYF; D gene: TRBD1; clone size: -; J gene: TRBJ2-7; V gene: TRBV19
CDR3 DNA: TGTGCCAGCAGCAACCCGACTAGCACCTATGAGCAGTTCTTC; CDR3 protein: CASSNPTSTYEQFF; D gene: TRBD2; clone size: -; J gene: TRBJ2-1; V gene: TRBV7-9
CDR3 DNA: TGCGCCAGCAGCACCCTCCCGGGTATGAACACTGAAGCTTTCTTT; CDR3 protein: CASSTLPGMNTEAFF; D gene: -; clone size: once; J gene: TRBJ1-1; V gene: TRBV5-1
CDR3 DNA: TGCGCCAGCAGCCCCGGACAGATTTCGAATAGCAATCAGCCCCAGCATTTT; CDR3 protein: CASSPGQISNSNQPQHF; D gene: -; clone size: -; J gene: TRBJ1-5; V gene: TRBV5-1
CDR3 DNA: TGTGCCTGGAGTGTCGATAACGTAGGGTATGAGCAGTACTTC; CDR3 protein: CAWSVDNVGYEQYF; D gene: -; clone size: -; J gene: TRBJ2-7; V gene: TRBV30
CDR3 DNA: TGTGCCAGCAGTTACCAGGGCCGGGGGAGGCTGTACTTC; CDR3 protein: CASSYQGRGRLYF; D gene: -; clone size: -; J gene: TRBJ2-7; V gene: TRBV6-5
CDR3 DNA: TGTGCCAGTACGGGACTTCAAGAGACCCAGTACTTC; CDR3 protein: CASTGLQETQYF; D gene: -; clone size: -; J gene: TRBJ2-5; V gene: TRBV11-2
CDR3 DNA: TGTGCCAGCACCGGACAGGGGGTTGGCTATGGCTACACCTTC; CDR3 protein: CASTGQGVGYGYTF; D gene: TRBD1; clone size: -; J gene: TRBJ1-2; V gene: TRBV6-5
CDR3 DNA: TGCGCCAGCAGCCTATACGGACTACCTGAACTGTACCAGGAGACCCAGTACTTC; CDR3 protein: CASSLYGLPELYQETQYF; D gene: -; clone size: -; J gene: TRBJ2-5; V gene: TRBV5-1
CDR3 DNA: TGTGCCAGCACCCTATCAATCTATGGCTACACCTTC; CDR3 protein: CASTLSIYGYTF; D gene: -; clone size: once; J gene: TRBJ1-2; V gene: TRBV2
CDR3 DNA: TGCGCCAGCGCTAGTCGAGTGAACACTGAAGCTTTCTTT; CDR3 protein: CASASRVNTEAFF; D gene: -; clone size: -; J gene: TRBJ1-1; V gene: TRBV5-1
CDR3 DNA: TGCGCCAGCAGCCCCCAAGGGTCGGAACTAGCGTATTCCACAGATACGCAGTATTTT; CDR3 protein: CASSPQGSELAYSTDTQYF; D gene: TRBD2; clone size: -; J gene: TRBJ2-3; V gene: TRBV4-3
CDR3 DNA: TGTGCCAGTCAGACACTGAACACTGAAGCTTTCTTT; CDR3 protein: CASQTLNTEAFF; D gene: -; clone size: -; J gene: TRBJ1-1; V gene: TRBV25-1
CDR3 DNA: TGTGCCAGCAGCTTATCGGAGGGCTACACCTTC; CDR3 protein: CASSLSEGYTF; D gene: -; clone size: once; J gene: TRBJ1-2; V gene: TRBV7-2
CDR3 DNA: TGTGCCAGCAGCTTAGGGGTGAACACTGAAGCTTTCTTT; CDR3 protein: CASSLGVNTEAFF; D gene: -; clone size: -; J gene: TRBJ1-1; V gene: TRBV5-6
CDR3 DNA: TGTGCCAGCAGCGTAGGACAGGGACATGAAAAACTGTTTTTT; CDR3 protein: CASSVGQGHEKLFF; D gene: TRBD1; clone size: -; J gene: TRBJ1-4; V gene: TRBV9
CDR3 DNA: TGTGCCAGCAGCTGGGGACCCCTCCAGCCCCAGCATTTT; CDR3 protein: CASSWGPLQPQHF; D gene: -; clone size: -; J gene: TRBJ1-5; V gene: TRBV5-6
CDR3 DNA: TGTGCCAGTAGTGGAACGGGGAAGGGTCAGCCCCAGCATTTT; CDR3 protein: CASSGTGKGQPQHF; D gene: -; clone size: few; J gene: TRBJ1-5; V gene: TRBV19
CDR3 DNA: TGTGCCAGCAGGTCGGGACAGAGCAACTATGGCTACACCTTC; CDR3 protein: CASRSGQSNYGYTF; D gene: TRBD1; clone size: few; J gene: TRBJ1-2; V gene: TRBV28
CDR3 DNA: TGTGCCAGCAGCTTACTAGCGCAACGAGATACGCAGTATTTT; CDR3 protein: CASSLLAQRDTQYF; D gene: -; clone size: -; J gene: TRBJ2-3; V gene: TRBV11-2
CDR3 DNA: TGTGCCAGCAGCGTAGCCCAGCAAGAGACCCAGTACTTC; CDR3 protein: CASSVAQQETQYF; D gene: -; clone size: once; J gene: TRBJ2-5; V gene: TRBV9
CDR3 DNA: TGTGCCAGCAGGGTTGACATCCTGCAAGAGACCCAGTACTTC; CDR3 protein: CASRVDILQETQYF; D gene: -; clone size: -; J gene: TRBJ2-5; V gene: TRBV2
CDR3 DNA: TGTGCCAGCAGCTTAGGACAGGGGGCCGTGAACACCGGGGAGCTGTTTTTT; CDR3 protein: CASSLGQGAVNTGELFF; D gene: TRBD1; clone size: -; J gene: TRBJ2-2; V gene: TRBV7-8
CDR3 DNA: TGTGCCAGCAGGACGACAGCTAACTATGGCTACACCTTC; CDR3 protein: CASRTTANYGYTF; D gene: -; clone size: once; J gene: TRBJ1-2; V gene: TRBV6-6
CDR3 DNA: TGTGCCAGTAGTATTGGGACTAGCGGGAGTTCTAATGAGCAGTTCTTC; CDR3 protein: CASSIGTSGSSNEQFF; D gene: TRBD2; clone size: -; J gene: TRBJ2-1; V gene: TRBV19
CDR3 DNA: TGTGCCACCAGCAGATGGGGACAGGGGGCGCATGGGCAGTACTTC; CDR3 protein: CATSRWGQGAHGQYF; D gene: TRBD1; clone size: -; J gene: TRBJ2-7; V gene: TRBV15
CDR3 DNA: TGTGCCAGCAGCACCGCCTATAATTCACCCCTCCACTTT; CDR3 protein: CASSTAYNSPLHF; D gene: -; clone size: -; J gene: TRBJ1-6; V gene: TRBV9
CDR3 DNA: TGTGCCAGCAGCTCCGGCGACAGGGGCTTTGGTTCACCCCTCCACTTT; CDR3 protein: CASSSGDRGFGSPLHF; D gene: TRBD1; clone size: -; J gene: TRBJ1-6; V gene: TRBV7-3
CDR3 DNA: TGTGCCAGCAAAATAGGGACAGCCAACTATGGCTACACCTTC; CDR3 protein: CASKIGTANYGYTF; D gene: TRBD1; clone size: -; J gene: TRBJ1-2; V gene: TRBV28